Sequencing of this TCR beta chain was carried out in a study of T cell responses to AZD1222 COVID-19 vaccine. Only in-frame clones appear in the TCRdb table, and some are missing; sequencing was by immunoSEQ multiplex PCR. The sample gives over 130,000 clones, around 90% of which show up once; about 5% is in the top ten. Study observations and caveats: Clonal diversity was possibly underestimated, and the donors were mostly white British, with more females. Baseline testing showed seropositivity in only a handful of AZD1222 recipients. No day 14 peak samples; only post-peak repertoires were characterized. The study found vaccine-associated CD4 TCRs spanning spike, dominant at 160-218 and 743-854.

As regards this clone: The antigen is undetermined.

This CDR3 spans 15 amino acids. The ends were cut back, 5 bases at V and 4 bases at J, with 17 bases in the middle. CDR1 is MDHEN and CDR2 is SYDVKM in the germline V gene. This chain links TRBV28 with TRBJ1-2; D is uncertain. This sequence originates from an adult in good health. The sample in question was peripheral blood, obtained on day 0 of AZD1222 vaccination. CDR3 protein: CASSPLPIRRYGYTF. Here the CDR3 DNA reads TGTGCCAGCAGTCCCCTCCCGATCAGGCGCTATGGCTACACCTTC.